The clone carrying this T cell receptor (beta chain) was observed many times. This CDR3 comprises 13 residues. Germline assignment: CDR1 MNHEY and CDR2 SVGAGI. J gave up 8 bases and V 2 bases, and 4 bases lay outside the gene matches. Using its own MiXCR run on the RT-PCR reads, TCRdb lists one record per CDR3 protein. In the table there are about 680,000 distinct CDR3 sequences, 11% to 15% of which are singletons. The specimen sequenced was memory CD4+ T cells from blood. This clonotype was obtained from a female donor in good health, serving as a healthy control. The chain combines TRBV6-5 with TRBJ2-5; 8 bases line up with TRBD1. CDR3 region: CASSYARGLTQYF. CDR3 DNA: TGTGCCAGCAGTTACGCCAGGGGGCTAACCCAGTACTTC.